Each of the 28 T cell receptor beta chains below was sequenced from the same sample in a study of cytomegalovirus exposure and HLA in healthy donors. The PCR made use of 60 Vbeta and 13 Jbeta primers. This table comes from immunoSEQ multiplex PCR, and its TCRdb copy is limited to in-frame clones, with some not included. This sample yields approximately 170,000 clones, of which 85% are seen a single time; 1% belongs to the top ten. Source material: PBMCs. The receptors derive from a boy aged 2 to 10 in good health and CMV-seronegative.

This chain joins TRBV27 and TRBJ1-5; D remains unclear. CDR1 is MNHEY, CDR2 SMNVEV, per germline (reference sequence). The length of the CDR3 is 13 residues. Deletions cut 0 bases from V and 6 bases from J, with 6 bases between. The CDR3 bases are TGTGCCAGCAGTTTATCGTTCTCTCAGCCCCAGCATTTT. This codes for CASSLSFSQPQHF.

The chain couples TRBV30 to TRBJ1-5; perhaps TRBD1 as D (5 bases). The CDR3 extends over 13 amino acids. Trimming pared 1 base from V and 9 bases from J, leaving 13 bases between. CDR1 is GTSNPN and CDR2 is SVGIG in the germline V gene (reference sequence). The CDR3 DNA is TGTGCCTGGAGTGCCTTCGACAGTACGCCCCAGCATTTT. This gives the protein CAWSAFDSTPQHF.

This clone occurred once. This chain joins TRBV11-3 and TRBJ2-2; 8 bases map to TRBD1. The CDR3 runs to 16 residues. The V gene end was trimmed by 5 bases and the J gene end by 6 bases; junction bases not matched to a gene: 11. From germline, CDR1 is SGHNT and CDR2 YENEEA. The CDR3 protein is CASSGPGQVSSGELFF. The CDR3 DNA follows: TGTGCCAGCAGCGGGCCGGGACAGGTTTCATCCGGGGAGCTGTTTTTT.

The V and J genes are TRBV5-4 and TRBJ2-5; a possible D gene is TRBD2 (6 bases). V was trimmed by 3 bases and J by 0 bases, leaving 9 bases between them. Looked up from germline, CDR1 is SGHNT and CDR2 is YYREEE (reference sequence). The CDR3 contains 14 residues. The DNA of the CDR3 is TGTGCCAGCAGCTGGGGGACTTACCAAGAGACCCAGTACTTC. Its protein product is CASSWGTYQETQYF.

This clone was seen a single time. This chain joins TRBV4-2 and TRBJ2-1; the match to TRBD2 covers 13 bases. Per germline, CDR1 LGHNA and CDR2 YNFKEQ. J was trimmed by 6 bases and V by 4 bases; bases with no gene match: 3. The CDR3 consists of 15 residues. This chain's CDR3 is CASSPGLAGLNEQFF. CDR3 nucleotides: TGTGCCAGCAGCCCGGGACTAGCGGGACTCAATGAGCAGTTCTTC.

This clone is a singleton in its sample. This chain connects TRBV6-1 to TRBJ2-5; 9 bases are shared with TRBD1. The CDR3 totals 15 residues. J was trimmed by 2 bases and V by 5 bases; bases with no gene match: 6. Per the germline V gene, CDR1 is MNHNS and CDR2 is SASEGT. CDR3 sequence (DNA): TGTGCCAGCAGTCCACCGGGACAGGGACAAGAGACCCAGTACTTC. Encoded protein: CASSPPGQGQETQYF.

This chain connects TRBV19 to TRBJ1-6, with D perhaps matching TRBD1 (6 bases). Between the trimmed V and J ends, which lost 4 bases and 10 bases, there was a span of 11 bases. Germline lookup yields CDR1 LNHDA and CDR2 SQIVND (reference sequence). The CDR3 is 13 amino acids. CDR3 sequence (DNA): TGTGCCAGTAGTAACCAGGGGAACTCACCCCTCCACTTT. Amino acid sequence: CASSNQGNSPLHF.

V gene TRBV7-9 combines with J gene TRBJ1-1, with TRBD1 identical over 7 bases. The CDR3 consists of 15 residues. CDR1 and CDR2 from the germline V gene are SEHNR and FQNEAQ (reference sequence). Trimming removed 5 bases from V and 5 bases from J; junction bases left unmatched: 11. The CDR3 coding sequence is TGTGCCAGCAGCGGATTCCAGGGGGGACGGACTGAAGCTTTCTTT. Amino acids: CASSGFQGGRTEAFF. Variable domain in full (rest from reference TRBV7-9 and TRBJ1-1): DTGVSQNPRHKITKRGQNVTFRCDPISEHNRLYWYRQTLGQGPEFLTYFQNEAQLEKSRLLSDRFSAERPKGSFSTLEIQRTEQGDSAMYLCASSGFQGGRTEAFFGQGTRLTVV.

This clone was observed a single time. The genes are TRBV6-1 and TRBJ1-1, with D possibly TRBD1 on 5 matching bases. CDR3 length equals 13 residues. The germline V gene encodes CDR1 MNHNS and CDR2 SASEGT. Trimming cost V 7 bases and J 1 base, with 10 bases left between them. CDR3 amino acids: CASTQTANTEAFF. DNA for the CDR3: TGTGCCAGCACTCAGACAGCGAACACTGAAGCTTTCTTT.

The rearrangement uses TRBV18 and TRBJ2-7; D gene unclear. Deletions cut 3 bases from V and 3 bases from J, with 18 bases between. Germline loops: CDR1 KGHSH, CDR2 LQKENI. The CDR3 is made up of 16 amino acids. CDR3 sequence: CASSPDARHLFYEQYF. In DNA form, the CDR3 reads TGTGCCAGCTCACCGGATGCTAGGCACCTCTTCTACGAGCAGTACTTC.

V gene TRBV5-8 combines with J gene TRBJ1-1, with a possible D match to TRBD1 (6 bases). The CDR3 extends over 15 amino acids. Trimming cost V 0 bases and J 1 base, with 10 bases left between them. CDR1 and CDR2 from the germline V gene are SGHTS and YDEGEE. The CDR3 loop is CASSLGYRANTEAFF. CDR3 DNA: TGTGCCAGCAGCTTGGGGTACAGGGCGAACACTGAAGCTTTCTTT.

The V and J genes are TRBV10-3 and TRBJ1-4; D is possibly TRBD1 (6 bases). This CDR3 has 15 residues. The ends were cut back, 2 bases at V and 2 bases at J, with 9 bases in the middle. Germline lookup yields CDR1 ENHRY and CDR2 SYGVKD. The CDR3 region has the DNA TGTGCCATCAGTGAGGGTCAGGGGACTAATGAAAAACTGTTTTTT. Residues: CAISEGQGTNEKLFF.

This chain links TRBV5-4 with TRBJ2-3; no clear D. There are 12 residues in the CDR3. V was cut by 4 bases and J by 0 bases, with 3 bases left in between. CDR1 SGHNT and CDR2 YYREEE come from the germline V gene (reference sequence). The CDR3 coding sequence is TGTGCCAGCAGCCCTAGCACAGATACGCAGTATTTT. It translates to CASSPSTDTQYF.

This clone was observed once. V gene TRBV10-2 combines with J gene TRBJ1-1, with 7 bases aligning to TRBD1. Germline CDR1 and CDR2: WSHSY and SAAADI. The CDR3 totals 14 residues. J lost 5 bases, V lost 3 bases, and 6 bases had no gene match. The CDR3 DNA is TGCGCCAGCAGTGAACAACAGGGGTGGACTGAAGCTTTCTTT. This gives the protein CASSEQQGWTEAFF.

This chain links TRBV27 with TRBJ2-7; the match to TRBD2 covers 7 bases. V lost 2 bases, J lost 2 bases, and 6 bases stayed unmatched. CDR1 is MNHEY and CDR2 is SMNVEV in the germline V gene (reference sequence). There are 15 residues in the CDR3. CDR3 bases: TGTGCCAGCAGTTTAATGGCGGGGGTAGCCTACGAGCAGTACGTC. Amino acids: CASSLMAGVAYEQYV.

This clone has only a few counts. The chain recombines TRBV7-9 with TRBJ1-1; D might be TRBD1 (6 bases). The CDR3 has 14 residues. Trimming stripped 6 bases from V and 5 bases from J, with 16 bases between. Looked up from germline, CDR1 is SEHNR and CDR2 is FQNEAQ (reference sequence). This CDR3 is CASRAQGRGTEAFF. The CDR3 bases are TGTGCCAGCAGGGCCCAGGGAAGGGGGACTGAAGCTTTCTTT. Full variable domain (outside the CDR3, taken from reference TRBV7-9 and TRBJ1-1): DTGVSQNPRHKITKRGQNVTFRCDPISEHNRLYWYRQTLGQGPEFLTYFQNEAQLEKSRLLSDRFSAERPKGSFSTLEIQRTEQGDSAMYLCASRAQGRGTEAFFGQGTRLTVV.

J is TRBJ2-7 and V is TRBV4-1, with no clear D. The CDR3 length is 15 residues. V lost 0 bases, J lost 3 bases, and 12 bases lay in between. CDR1 and CDR2 from the germline V gene are MGHRA and YSYEKL. CDR3 sequence reads: CASSQEWSDRYEQYF. The DNA for the CDR3 is TGCGCCAGCAGCCAAGAGTGGAGCGATCGCTACGAGCAGTACTTC.

This clone showed up just a few times. V is TRBV21-1 and J is TRBJ2-7; TRBD2 is the table's D call, not checked against the DNA. TRBV21-1 is recorded as a pseudogene. The length of the CDR3 is 19 residues. This chain's CDR3 is CASSKALPGLAGAAYEQYV. In DNA, the CDR3 is TGTGCCAGCAGCAAAGCCCTTCCGGGACTAGCGGGGGCCGCCTACGAGCAGTACGTC.

The chain links TRBV7-9 to TRBJ1-2; TRBD1 might be the D (6 bases). The germline V gene encodes CDR1 SEHNR and CDR2 FQNEAQ (reference sequence). The CDR3 is 17 amino acids. V gave up 0 bases and J gave up 4 bases, with 18 bases separating them. CDR3 protein: CASSLADRGGDGYGYTF. DNA for the CDR3: TGTGCCAGCAGCTTAGCCGACAGAGGGGGTGATGGCTATGGCTACACCTTC.

This clone has only a few counts. The chain couples TRBV5-4 to TRBJ2-5; D uncertain. The germline V gene encodes CDR1 SGHNT and CDR2 YYREEE (reference sequence). The V gene lost 0 bases and the J gene lost 5 bases, with 5 bases spanning the gap. The CDR3 runs 12 residues. CDR3 coding DNA: TGTGCCAGCAGCTTGGATCATGAGACCCAGTACTTC. This codes for CASSLDHETQYF.

The chain uses TRBV5-1 and TRBJ1-6, with D uncertain. This CDR3 is built from 13 residues. Between the trimmed V and J ends, which lost 0 bases and 10 bases, there was a span of 8 bases. Germline V lookup: CDR1 SGHRS, CDR2 YFSETQ. CDR3: CASSLASRSPLHF. In DNA, the CDR3 is TGCGCCAGCAGCTTGGCCTCGAGGTCACCCCTCCACTTT.

The chain carries TRBV9 and TRBJ2-1, with 8 bases matching TRBD2. This CDR3 comprises 15 residues. Per the germline V gene, CDR1 is SGDLS and CDR2 is YYNGEE. V was clipped by 4 bases and J by 4 bases; unmatched bases: 7. CDR3 amino acids: CASSSRLATYNEQFF. CDR3 sequence (DNA): TGTGCCAGCAGCTCGCGACTAGCGACTTACAATGAGCAGTTCTTC. Full variable domain (missing parts from reference TRBV9 and TRBJ2-1): DSGVTQTPKHLITATGQRVTLRCSPRSGDLSVYWYQQSLDQGLQFLIQYYNGEERAKGNILERFSAQQFPDLHSELNLSSLELGDSALYFCASSSRLATYNEQFFGPGTRLTVL.

This chain connects TRBV5-6 to TRBJ2-3; maybe TRBD1 (5 bases). The CDR3 covers 16 residues. V lost 0 bases and J 0 bases, leaving 11 bases between the germline ends. Germline V gene lookup returns CDR1 SGHDT and CDR2 YYEEEE. The CDR3 DNA reads TGTGCCAGCAGCTTGGGACAGTGGGCTAGCACAGATACGCAGTATTTT. Its translation: CASSLGQWASTDTQYF.

The rearrangement links TRBV6-5 to TRBJ2-5, with a weak D call TRBD1 (6 bases). The V end lost 0 bases, the J end lost 2 bases, and 7 bases lay between the germline ends. Per the germline V gene, CDR1 is MNHEY and CDR2 is SVGAGI. This CDR3 contains 14 residues. In DNA, the CDR3 is TGTGCCAGCAGTTACTCTACAGGGCAAGAGACCCAGTACTTC. Its protein product is CASSYSTGQETQYF.

The V and J genes are TRBV15 and TRBJ1-5; TRBD1 agrees at 9 bases. The V gene end was trimmed by 4 bases and the J gene end by 2 bases; junction bases not matched to a gene: 12. The germline CDR1 and CDR2 sequences are LNHNV and YYDKDF (reference sequence). This CDR3 has 18 residues. This CDR3 is CATSTYGQGRQGNQPQHF. The DNA of the CDR3 is TGTGCCACCAGCACCTACGGACAGGGGCGACAGGGCAATCAGCCCCAGCATTTT.

The chain employs TRBV5-4 and TRBJ1-2, with D possibly matching TRBD1 (5 bases). Germline V gene data show CDR1 as SGHNT and CDR2 as YYREEE (reference sequence). V was cut by 4 bases and J by 0 bases, with 19 bases left in between. The CDR3 has 17 residues. CDR3 DNA sequence: TGTGCCAGCAGCCGAGGGCCCAGGGACTCAGCTAACTATGGCTACACCTTC. The encoded protein is CASSRGPRDSANYGYTF. The full variable domain, completed using reference TRBV5-4 and TRBJ1-2, is ETGVTQSPTHLIKTRGQQVTLRCSSQSGHNTVSWYQQALGQGPQFIFQYYREEENGRGNFPPRFSGLQFPNYSSELNVNALELDDSALYLCASSRGPRDSANYGYTFGSGTRLTVV.

The rearrangement links TRBV5-5 to TRBJ2-3; 10 bases are shared with TRBD2. CDR1 SGHKS and CDR2 YYEKEE come from the germline V gene (reference sequence). The CDR3 consists of 16 residues. With V trimmed by 3 bases and J by 4 bases, 8 bases remained unmatched. CDR3 in DNA: TGTGCCAGCAGCTGGGCCAGCGGGGGGGCCGCAGATACGCAGTATTTT. It encodes CASSWASGGAADTQYF.

This chain connects TRBV6-1 to TRBJ2-7, with 7 bases aligning to TRBD1. The CDR3 covers 15 residues. CDR1 is MNHNS and CDR2 is SASEGT in the germline V gene. V gave up 4 bases and J gave up 2 bases; unmatched junction bases: 8. The CDR3: CASSAQTGSPYEQYV. CDR3 bases: TGTGCCAGCAGTGCACAGACAGGGAGCCCCTACGAGCAGTACGTC.